This T cell receptor (beta chain) was identified in a study of shared clonotypes between healthy human individuals. Findings of the study overall: Only blood was sampled, and tissue TCR repertoires likely differ from blood ones. Despite large depth, sorted-subset datasets appeared incompletely sequenced.

CD45RO negativity and positive selection for CCR7 defined naive CD8 cells, a population that excluded terminally differentiated effector memory CD45RA+ cells. Points on this clone: Its cognate antigen is unknown.

Here immunoSEQ multiplex PCR was the method, and the copy in TCRdb shows in-frame clones only, minus some. The data hold some 2.1 million clones, with approximately 94% observed a single time. Unmatched junction bases numbered 5, after V lost 0 bases and J lost 4 bases. This CDR3 comprises 15 residues. Germline lookup yields CDR1 LNHDA and CDR2 SQIVND (reference sequence). The receptor was derived from a man between 18 and 35 years old in good health. The chain recombines TRBV19 with TRBJ1-2; the match to TRBD1 covers 7 bases. Sequencing was done on a sample of naive CD8+ T cells sorted from blood. The chain's CDR3 is CASSIDSTGFYGYTF. CDR3 nucleotides: TGTGCCAGTAGTATAGACTCGACAGGGTTCTATGGCTACACCTTC.